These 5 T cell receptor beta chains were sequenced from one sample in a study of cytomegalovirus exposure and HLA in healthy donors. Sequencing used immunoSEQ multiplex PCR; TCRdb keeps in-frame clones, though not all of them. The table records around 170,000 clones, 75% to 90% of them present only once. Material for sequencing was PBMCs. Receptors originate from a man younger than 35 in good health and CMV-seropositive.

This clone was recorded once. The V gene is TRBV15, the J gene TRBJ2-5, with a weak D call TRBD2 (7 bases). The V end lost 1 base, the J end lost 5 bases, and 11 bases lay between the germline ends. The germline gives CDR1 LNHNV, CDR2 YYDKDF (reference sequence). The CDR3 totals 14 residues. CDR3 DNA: TGTGCCACCAGCAGAGGGGGGGGGCTGGAGACCCAGTACTTC. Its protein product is CATSRGGGLETQYF.

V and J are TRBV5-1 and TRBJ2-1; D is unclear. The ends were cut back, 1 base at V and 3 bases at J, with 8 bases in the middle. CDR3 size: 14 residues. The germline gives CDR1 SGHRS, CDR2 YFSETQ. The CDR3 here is CASSLNDFYNEQFF. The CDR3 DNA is TGCGCCAGCAGCTTGAACGACTTCTACAATGAGCAGTTCTTC.

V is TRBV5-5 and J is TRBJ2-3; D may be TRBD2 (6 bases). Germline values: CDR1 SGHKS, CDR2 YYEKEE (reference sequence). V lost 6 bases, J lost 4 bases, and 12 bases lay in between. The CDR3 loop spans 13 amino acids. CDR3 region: CASTTWGADTQYF. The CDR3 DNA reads TGTGCCAGCACAACCTGGGGGGCAGATACGCAGTATTTT.

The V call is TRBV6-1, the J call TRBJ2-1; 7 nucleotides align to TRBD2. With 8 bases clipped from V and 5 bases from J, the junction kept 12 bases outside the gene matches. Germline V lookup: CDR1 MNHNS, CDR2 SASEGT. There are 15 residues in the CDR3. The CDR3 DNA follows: TGTGCCAGCGGGAGTGGGGGGGGAGTGGACAATGAGCAGTTCTTC. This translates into CASGSGGGVDNEQFF.

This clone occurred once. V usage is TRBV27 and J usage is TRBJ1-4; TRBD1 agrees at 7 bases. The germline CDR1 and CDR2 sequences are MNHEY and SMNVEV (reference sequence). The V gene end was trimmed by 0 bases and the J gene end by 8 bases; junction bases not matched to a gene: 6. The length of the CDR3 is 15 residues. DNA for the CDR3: TGTGCCAGCAGTTTATCACAGGGGTTGGGAGAAAAACTGTTTTTT. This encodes CASSLSQGLGEKLFF. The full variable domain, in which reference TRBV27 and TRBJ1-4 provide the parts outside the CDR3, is EAQVTQNPRYLITVTGKKLTVTCSQNMNHEYMSWYRQDPGLGLRQIYYSMNVEVTDKGDVPEGYKVSRKEKRNFPLILESPSPNQTSLYFCASSLSQGLGEKLFFGSGTQLSVL.